This T cell receptor beta chain was recovered during a study of control samples from healthy donors and cancer patients. This CDR3 has 16 residues. J lost 4 bases, V lost 2 bases, and 7 bases had no gene match. Germline lookup yields CDR1 LGHDT and CDR2 YNNKEL (reference sequence). Sequencing used immunoSEQ multiplex PCR; TCRdb keeps in-frame clones, though not all of them. In the table there are about 94,000 clones, 90% of which are singletons. V and J are TRBV3-1 (or the pseudogene TRBV3-2) and TRBJ2-5; 10 bases are shared with TRBD1. Sequenced input: blood. This TCR came from a woman aged 18-29 years in good health. CDR3 coding DNA: TGTGCCAGCAGCCAAATAGGGACAGGGGTTGGAGAGACCCAGTACTTC. Its protein is CASSQIGTGVGETQYF.